The 9 T cell receptor beta chains in this list originate from one sample, sequenced in a study of CD8+ T cells in alopecia areata. Treatment in this sample: oral pan-JAK inhibitor, 5-10 mg twice daily. Investigators isolated RNA and reverse transcribed it into cDNA to act as the sequencing template. The repertoire was sequenced with immunoSEQ multiplex PCR; TCRdb's copy has only in-frame clones and lacks some. The repertoire holds roughly 250,000 clones, with 45% to 70% as singletons. The material was CD4+ T cells sorted from blood, obtained around week 54, from a patient treated with tofacitinib. Receptor source: a human donor with alopecia areata.

This clone has only a few counts. The chain carries TRBV7-3 and TRBJ2-1; TRBD2 matches 9 bases. The CDR3 runs 15 residues. Unmatched junction bases numbered 9, after V lost 4 bases and J lost 8 bases. Germline assignment: CDR1 SGHTA and CDR2 FQGTGA. CDR3 DNA: TGTGCCAGCAGCTCCTCTCTAGCGGGAATCGATGAGCAGTTCTTC. Amino acid sequence: CASSSSLAGIDEQFF.

V gene TRBV4-2 combines with J gene TRBJ1-5; no definite D call. The germline gives CDR1 LGHNA, CDR2 YNFKEQ. The CDR3 loop spans 15 amino acids. V lost 1 base to trimming and J lost 0 bases, with 7 bases between them. In DNA, the CDR3 is TGTGCCAGCAGCCAAGTCCCCCGTAGCAATCAGCCCCAGCATTTT. It codes for CASSQVPRSNQPQHF.

J is TRBJ2-1 and V is TRBV29-1; TRBD1 aligns across 9 bases. CDR1 is SQVTM, CDR2 ANQGSEA, per germline. This CDR3 region has 13 residues. V shed 4 bases and J 8 bases; nucleotides not matched to a gene: 6. CDR3 residues: CSVAGQGKDEQFF. In DNA, the CDR3 is TGCAGCGTTGCGGGACAGGGTAAGGATGAGCAGTTCTTC.

This clone was observed a few times. The rearrangement links TRBV29-1 to TRBJ2-1; 12 nucleotides match TRBD1. Germline V CDR1 and CDR2: SQVTM, ANQGSEA. This CDR3 comprises 13 residues. The V and J ends lost 4 bases and 9 bases, in that order; junction bases with no gene match: 4. The CDR3, as DNA: TGCAGCGTTGGGGACAGGGGGCTATTTGAGCAGTTCTTC. Protein sequence: CSVGDRGLFEQFF.

This chain links TRBV5-1 with TRBJ1-1, with unresolved D. The germline V gene has CDR1 SGHRS and CDR2 YFSETQ. V was cut by 1 base and J by 2 bases, with 18 bases left in between. There are 17 residues in the CDR3. CDR3 DNA sequence: TGCGCCAGCAGCTTGTTGTCGATTGGGAATCGAAACACTGAAGCTTTCTTT. It encodes CASSLLSIGNRNTEAFF.

This clone came up once. This chain uses TRBV30 with TRBJ2-7; no clear D gene. V gave up 2 bases and J gave up 6 bases, with 8 bases separating them. This CDR3 region has 11 residues. CDR1 and CDR2 (germline): GTSNPN, SVGIG (reference sequence). CDR3 bases: TGTGCCTGGAGTCCCATCAGCGAGCAGTACTTC. It encodes CAWSPISEQYF. Drawing the rest from reference TRBV30 and TRBJ2-7, the complete variable domain is SQTIHQWPATLVQPVGSPLSLECTVEGTSNPNLYWYRQAAGRGLQLLFYSVGIGQISSEVPQNLSASRPQDRQFILSSKKLLLSDSGFYLCAWSPISEQYFGPGTRLTVT.

The chain joins TRBV7-8 to TRBJ1-1; D remains unclear. V was trimmed by 5 bases and J by 0 bases, leaving 7 bases between them. The germline CDR1 and CDR2 sequences are SGHVS and FQNEAQ. The CDR3 is 13 residues long. CDR3 in DNA: TGTGCCAGCAGCATCACAGTGAACACTGAAGCTTTCTTT. It yields the protein CASSITVNTEAFF.

CDR3 region: CASSTTGVTEAFF. The CDR3 coding sequence is TGTGCCAGCAGCACTACAGGGGTCACTGAAGCTTTCTTT. The rearrangement links TRBV9 to TRBJ1-1; 7 bases match TRBD1. The CDR3 has 13 amino acids. V was clipped by 4 bases and J by 4 bases; unmatched bases: 4. Germline values: CDR1 SGDLS, CDR2 YYNGEE.

The rearrangement joins TRBV4-3 to TRBJ2-7; a weak D match, TRBD1 (5 bases). Trimming pared 0 bases from V and 2 bases from J, leaving 11 bases between. The CDR3 is 15 residues long. Germline V CDR1 and CDR2: LGHNA, YSLEER. The CDR3 DNA reads TGCGCCAGCAGCCAAGATCTCAGGGTAACCTACGAGCAGTACTTC. It specifies CASSQDLRVTYEQYF.